This entry lists 29 T cell receptor beta chains sequenced from one sample in a study of CD8 T cells in Susac syndrome. RNA in amounts of about 0.5 to 1 ug was reverse transcribed with random hexamers. A single record per CDR3 protein comes from TCRdb applying MiXCR to the immunoSEQ multiplex PCR reads. The data show about 180,000 distinct CDR3 sequences, about 94% seen once. Sequences were obtained from CD4+ T cells from PBMCs. These receptors all stem from a human donor with multiple sclerosis.

The rearrangement joins TRBV5-1 to TRBJ1-6; 7 positions match TRBD1. V was clipped by 2 bases and J by 12 bases; unmatched bases: 11. This CDR3 is built from 15 residues. Germline loops: CDR1 SGHRS, CDR2 YFSETQ. The CDR3 DNA reads TGCGCCAGCAGCTTTGAACAGGGGACCGATTTACCCCTCCACTTT. Residues: CASSFEQGTDLPLHF. Complete variable domain (other parts from reference TRBV5-1 and TRBJ1-6): KAGVTQTPRYLIKTRGQQVTLSCSPISGHRSVSWYQQTPGQGLQFLFEYFSETQRNKGNFPGRFSGRQFSNSRSEMNVSTLELGDSALYLCASSFEQGTDLPLHFGNGTRLTVT.

The V call is TRBV27, the J call TRBJ1-2; D is undetermined. Trimming left V 2 bases short and J 4 bases short, with 11 bases between. This CDR3 region has 14 residues. Germline CDR1 is MNHEY and CDR2 is SMNVEV (reference sequence). The CDR3 is CASSLKGGGYGYTF. In nucleotides, the CDR3 is TGTGCCAGCAGTTTAAAGGGTGGAGGCTATGGCTACACCTTC.

The rearrangement joins TRBV4-3 to TRBJ2-2, with D possibly being TRBD2 (5 bases). Germline V gene data show CDR1 as LGHNA and CDR2 as YSLEER. CDR3 length equals 14 residues. Trimming cost V 3 bases and J 4 bases, with 9 bases left between them. Written as DNA, the CDR3 is TGCGCCAGCAGCCACAGAGGGTTCACCGGGGAGCTGTTTTTT. It codes for CASSHRGFTGELFF.

This chain uses TRBV20-1 with TRBJ1-4, with D tentatively TRBD1 (6 bases). The CDR3 loop spans 14 amino acids. Germline V CDR1 and CDR2: DFQATT, SNEGSKA (reference sequence). The ends were cut back, 2 bases at V and 8 bases at J, with 15 bases in the middle. The CDR3 sequence: CSARLNRVGEKLFF. The CDR3 DNA reads TGCAGTGCTAGATTGAACAGGGTCGGGGAAAAACTGTTTTTT.

The rearrangement links TRBV15 to TRBJ2-3; 8 positions agree with TRBD1. This CDR3 is 17 amino acids long. Per the germline V gene, CDR1 is LNHNV and CDR2 is YYDKDF (reference sequence). V lost 5 bases and J lost 6; bases outside the gene matches: 16. The CDR3 here is CATSWPQWQGAPDTQYF. The CDR3 DNA reads as TGTGCCACCAGCTGGCCCCAATGGCAGGGGGCGCCGGATACGCAGTATTTT.

The chain combines TRBV30 with TRBJ1-6, with 8 bases fitting TRBD1. The CDR3 loop spans 12 amino acids. Germline CDR1 reads GTSNPN; CDR2 reads SVGIG (reference sequence). V trimming: 4 bases; J trimming: 9 bases; junction bases outside the gene matches: 2. The CDR3, as DNA: TGTGCCTGGACAGGGGGCGTTTCACCCCTCCACTTT. Its protein is CAWTGGVSPLHF.

V usage is TRBV12-3 or TRBV12-4 and J usage is TRBJ2-2; 9 bases map to TRBD1. This CDR3 contains 15 residues. The V gene end was trimmed by 6 bases and the J gene end by 3 bases; junction bases not matched to a gene: 5. This CDR3 is CASSHGQGYTGELFF. The CDR3 DNA follows: TGTGCCAGCAGCCACGGACAGGGGTACACCGGGGAGCTGTTTTTT.

The chain links TRBV30 to TRBJ1-3; maybe TRBD1 (5 bases). V shed 2 bases and J shed 4 bases, with 15 bases lying between them. This CDR3 is 15 amino acids long. CDR1 is GTSNPN, CDR2 SVGIG, per germline (reference sequence). The CDR3 protein is CAWSPLRDAGNTIYF. CDR3 in DNA: TGTGCCTGGAGTCCACTCCGGGACGCAGGAAACACCATATATTTT.

This clonotype has just one count. The chain uses TRBV30 and TRBJ2-1; a weak D match, TRBD2 (6 bases). Trimming removed 6 bases at V and 8 bases at J, with 8 bases between. In germline, CDR1 is GTSNPN, CDR2 SVGIG (reference sequence). The CDR3 runs 10 residues. CDR3 DNA sequence: TGTGCCTGCGGAGGGGATGAGCAGTTCTTC. Amino acids: CACGGDEQFF.

The chain links TRBV6-6 to TRBJ2-2; D unresolved. The CDR3 is 11 amino acids. The V and J ends lost 6 bases and 8 bases respectively, with 7 bases between them. The germline gives CDR1 MNHNY, CDR2 SVGAGI (reference sequence). The DNA of the CDR3 is TGTGCCAGCAGCTCCTGGGGGGAGCTGTTTTTT. Protein: CASSSWGELFF.

The J gene is TRBJ2-2, the V gene TRBV3-1; TRBD2 matches 11 bases. The CDR3 has 17 amino acids. Germline trimming cut 1 base from V and 3 bases from J; bases unmatched to any gene: 4. Per germline, CDR1 LGHDT and CDR2 YNNKEL (reference sequence). The CDR3 is CASSQASGGPDTGELFF. The CDR3 bases are TGTGCCAGCAGCCAAGCTAGCGGGGGGCCGGACACCGGGGAGCTGTTTTTT. Looking up the rest from reference TRBV3-1 and TRBJ2-2 gives the full variable domain: DTAVSQTPKYLVTQMGNDKSIKCEQNLGHDTMYWYKQDSKKFLKIMFSYNNKELIINETVPNRFSPKSPDKAHLNLHINSLELGDSAVYFCASSQASGGPDTGELFFGEGSRLTVL.

The CDR3 DNA is TGCGCCAGCAGCTTGAGCCAATCGGATACGCAGTATTTT. Protein sequence: CASSLSQSDTQYF. The rearrangement links TRBV5-1 to TRBJ2-3; D is undetermined. Germline V gene sequence: CDR1 SGHRS, CDR2 YFSETQ. Deletions cut 1 base from V and 6 bases from J, with 9 bases between. This CDR3 spans 13 amino acids.

The V gene is TRBV20-1, the J gene TRBJ1-1, with TRBD1 matching over 10 bases. The V segment lost 3 bases and the J segment 6 bases; nucleotides outside the gene matches: 13. In germline, CDR1 is DFQATT, CDR2 SNEGSKA (reference sequence). CDR3 length: 16 residues. CDR3 loop: CSARWRQGALLPEAFF. For the CDR3, the DNA is TGCAGTGCTAGGTGGAGACAGGGGGCGTTGCTTCCTGAAGCTTTCTTT.

This sequence joins TRBV2 and TRBJ1-2; D uncertain. Looked up from germline, CDR1 is SNHLY and CDR2 is FYNNEI. V shed 3 bases and J shed 7 bases, with 12 bases lying between them. The CDR3 spans 13 residues. CDR3 sequence reads: CASSDGDWTGYTF. The DNA of the CDR3 is TGTGCCAGCAGTGACGGGGATTGGACTGGCTACACCTTC. The whole variable domain, filled in from reference TRBV2 and TRBJ1-2, reads EPEVTQTPSHQVTQMGQEVILRCVPISNHLYFYWYRQILGQKVEFLVSFYNNEISEKSEIFDDQFSVERPDGSNFTLKIRSTKLEDSAMYFCASSDGDWTGYTFGSGTRLTVV.

J is TRBJ1-2 and V is TRBV30; maybe TRBD1 (6 bases). The CDR3 is made up of 12 amino acids. Germline-derived CDR1 and CDR2 are GTSNPN and SVGIG (reference sequence). Trimming stripped 1 base from V and 7 bases from J, with 10 bases between. CDR3: CAWSGGGSGYTF. In nucleotides, the CDR3 is TGTGCCTGGAGTGGGGGGGGCAGTGGCTACACCTTC.

This chain connects TRBV4-1 to TRBJ2-7; perhaps TRBD1 as D (5 bases). The CDR3 has 13 amino acids. Germline loops: CDR1 MGHRA, CDR2 YSYEKL. The V end lost 0 bases, the J end lost 9 bases, and 12 bases lay between the germline ends. In DNA, the CDR3 is TGCGCCAGCAGCCAAGATAACAGGTTCCGGCAGTACTTC. Translating gives CASSQDNRFRQYF.

This chain links TRBV7-9 with TRBJ1-1; 9 nucleotides line up with TRBD1. This CDR3 has 15 amino acids. CDR1 SEHNR and CDR2 FQNEAQ come from the germline V gene (reference sequence). The V and J ends lost 5 bases and 3 bases, in that order; junction bases with no gene match: 7. The CDR3: CASSPRTGDDTEAFF. CDR3 DNA sequence: TGTGCCAGCAGCCCCAGGACAGGGGATGACACTGAAGCTTTCTTT.

The V gene is TRBV20-1, the J gene TRBJ2-3, with 7 bases that match TRBD2. Germline trimming cut 6 bases from V and 2 bases from J; bases unmatched to any gene: 8. CDR3 length equals 14 residues. Looked up from germline, CDR1 is DFQATT and CDR2 is SNEGSKA (reference sequence). This CDR3 is CSARRRGYTDTQYF. CDR3 nucleotide sequence: TGCAGTGCCAGGAGGCGGGGGTACACAGATACGCAGTATTTT.

This clonotype was seen only once. V and J are TRBV3-1 and TRBJ1-1; D uncertain. The ends were cut back, 4 bases at V and 6 bases at J, with 12 bases in the middle. Germline assignment: CDR1 LGHDT and CDR2 YNNKEL (reference sequence). The CDR3 loop spans 13 amino acids. Here the CDR3 DNA reads TGTGCCAGCAGCCCTGGCCCAGTATCTGAAGCTTTCTTT. This encodes CASSPGPVSEAFF.

This chain connects TRBV9 to TRBJ2-3; no reliable D call. The CDR3 has 14 residues. The ends were cut back, 0 bases at V and 3 bases at J, with 8 bases in the middle. CDR1 and CDR2 from the germline V gene are SGDLS and YYNGEE. The CDR3 nucleotides are TGTGCCAGCAGCGTAGAACCCAGGACAGATACGCAGTATTTT. Protein product: CASSVEPRTDTQYF.

The chain uses TRBV2 and TRBJ1-2; weak D call: TRBD1 (6 bases). The ends were cut back, 5 bases at V and 4 bases at J, with 20 bases in the middle. Looked up from germline, CDR1 is SNHLY and CDR2 is FYNNEI. This CDR3 is 16 amino acids long. The CDR3 spells CASSRVQDSHSYGYTF. CDR3 in DNA: TGTGCCAGCAGTCGAGTCCAGGACAGCCACTCCTATGGCTACACCTTC. The whole variable domain, filled in from reference TRBV2 and TRBJ1-2, reads EPEVTQTPSHQVTQMGQEVILRCVPISNHLYFYWYRQILGQKVEFLVSFYNNEISEKSEIFDDQFSVERPDGSNFTLKIRSTKLEDSAMYFCASSRVQDSHSYGYTFGSGTRLTVV.

V usage is TRBV7-6 and J usage is TRBJ2-7, with D possibly matching TRBD2 (5 bases). The length of the CDR3 is 13 residues. Per the germline V gene, CDR1 is SGHVS and CDR2 is FNYEAQ. V lost 0 bases, J lost 4 bases, and 7 bases lay in between. Written as DNA, the CDR3 is TGTGCCAGCAGCTTAGCGAGGGATTACGAGCAGTACTTC. Translating gives CASSLARDYEQYF. Drawing the rest from reference TRBV7-6 and TRBJ2-7, the complete variable domain is GAGVSQSPRYKVTKRGQDVALRCDPISGHVSLYWYRQALGQGPEFLTYFNYEAQQDKSGLPNDRFSAERPEGSISTLTIQRTEQRDSAMYRCASSLARDYEQYFGPGTRLTVT.

The chain employs TRBV7-2 and TRBJ2-1; TRBD2 aligns across 11 bases. The CDR3 has 16 amino acids. Unmatched junction bases numbered 8, after V lost 4 bases and J lost 6 bases. The germline CDR1 and CDR2 sequences are SGHTA and FQGNSA. CDR3 coding DNA: TGTGCCAGCAGCTCGAAAACTAGCGGGGGACGCAATGAGCAGTTCTTC. The encoded protein is CASSSKTSGGRNEQFF.

The chain joins TRBV27 to TRBJ1-1, with D maybe TRBD1 (6 bases). Trimming took off 5 bases at V and 6 bases at J, with 10 bases between the two ends. Germline assignment: CDR1 MNHEY and CDR2 SMNVEV (reference sequence). The CDR3 extends over 12 amino acids. The DNA for the CDR3 is TGTGCCAGCAGTGGTCGGACAGCTGAAGCTTTCTTT. It translates to CASSGRTAEAFF.

The chain links TRBV14 to TRBJ2-7; 11 bases match TRBD2. The V gene's germline CDR1 is SGHDN and CDR2 FVKESK. J lost 7 bases, V lost 4 bases, and 3 bases had no gene match. The length of the CDR3 is 13 residues. The CDR3 DNA follows: TGTGCCAGCAGCCGGACTAGCGGGCTAGAGCAGTACTTC. This sequence encodes CASSRTSGLEQYF.

The J gene is TRBJ2-5, the V gene TRBV5-1; TRBD1 is a possible D gene (6 bases). The germline gives CDR1 SGHRS, CDR2 YFSETQ. The CDR3 has 14 residues. Deletions cut 4 bases from V and 3 bases from J, with 13 bases between. CDR3 protein: CASSPGEGEETQYF. The DNA for the CDR3 is TGCGCCAGCAGCCCTGGCGAGGGGGAAGAGACCCAGTACTTC.

The rearrangement joins TRBV9 to TRBJ2-3; D might be TRBD1 or TRBD2, each matching 7 bases. Germline CDR1 SGDLS, CDR2 YYNGEE. Trimming shortened V by 2 bases and J by 3 bases, and 13 bases separated the two germline ends. The CDR3 contains 15 residues. CDR3 DNA: TGTGCCAGCAGCGTCTGGCAGGGGGGGACAGATACGCAGTATTTT. This codes for CASSVWQGGTDTQYF.

This chain joins TRBV2 and TRBJ1-5, with D perhaps TRBD1 (6 bases). The CDR3 sequence is 15 residues long. Germline CDR1 SNHLY, CDR2 FYNNEI. Trimming cost V 3 bases and J 0 bases, with 9 bases left between them. CDR3 bases: TGTGCCAGCAGTGACAGGGGTGGTAGCAATCAGCCCCAGCATTTT. As protein: CASSDRGGSNQPQHF.

V is TRBV30 and J is TRBJ1-1; D is uncertain. V lost 0 bases, J lost 5 bases, and 10 bases lay in between. CDR3 length: 13 amino acids. Germline CDR1 reads GTSNPN; CDR2 reads SVGIG (reference sequence). The CDR3 nucleotides are TGTGCCTGGAGTGTACGGGAACTTACTGAAGCTTTCTTT. Its translation is CAWSVRELTEAFF.